Listed here are 15 T cell receptor beta chains from one sample, sequenced in a study of T cell clonality in common variable immunodeficiency. Assay used: immunoSEQ multiplex PCR; TCRdb lists only in-frame clones, some missing. Altogether tens of thousands of clones were found in the sample, and no singletons occur. Sequenced material: peripheral blood mononuclear cells. The source is a person aged 18 to 70 in good health.

This clone was seen ten or more times. The read stops 3 residues short of the end of the CDR3; the missing end is completed from the germline J gene. The chain uses TRBV7-9 and TRBJ2-7; TRBD2 might be the D (5 bases). The CDR3 is 14 residues long. Trimming shortened V by 2 bases and J by 1 base, and 9 bases separated the two germline ends. Germline CDR1 is SEHNR and CDR2 is FQNEAQ (reference sequence). The sequenced CDR3 bases are TGTGCCAGCAGCTTAACGGGGTCTTCCTACGAG. This sequence encodes CASSLTGSSYE. The CDR3, in full, reads CASSLTGSSYEQYF.

The table lists this clone with many counts. Coverage ceases 3 residues before the CDR3 finishes, and the germline J gene fills in the end. The chain has TRBV6-4 and TRBJ2-4; 10 nucleotides agree with TRBD2. From germline, CDR1 is MRHNA and CDR2 SNTAGT. This CDR3 spans 19 amino acids. J lost 3 bases, V lost 1 base, and 12 bases had no gene match. The covered CDR3 bases are TGTGCCAGCAGTGACTACCTAGCGGGGGCCCGGACGAGCAAAAACATT. Its protein is CASSDYLAGARTSKNI. In full, the CDR3 is CASSDYLAGARTSKNIQYF.

This clone came up many times. The read terminates 3 residues before the CDR3 end, so the remaining end is supplied by the germline J gene. This sequence joins TRBV16 and TRBJ2-6; tentative D call: TRBD1 (5 bases). V was shortened by 3 bases and J by 2 bases, with 14 bases between the two germline ends. This CDR3 has 17 amino acids. CDR1 and CDR2 from the germline V gene are KGHSY and FQNENV. CDR3 DNA, as far as it was read: TGTGCCAGCAGCCACCTCATAAGGGGTGCTGGGGCCAACGTC. Amino acid sequence: CASSHLIRGAGANV. The full CDR3 is CASSHLIRGAGANVLTF. Combining the CDR3 with reference TRBV16 and TRBJ2-6 gives the whole variable domain GEEVAQTPKHLVRGEGQKAKLYCAPIKGHSYVFWYQQVLKNEFKFLISFQNENVFDETGMPKERFSAKCLPNSPCSLEIQATKLEDSAVYFCASSHLIRGAGANVLTFGAGSRLTVL.

This clone was observed at least ten times. Read coverage stops 3 residues before the CDR3 terminus; the germline J gene supplies the remainder. The chain employs TRBV5-1 and TRBJ2-7, with 7 bases aligning to TRBD1. The germline V gene encodes CDR1 SGHRS and CDR2 YFSETQ. This CDR3 region has 14 residues. J gave up 3 bases and V 0 bases, and 3 bases lay outside the gene matches. CDR3 sequence reads: CASSLGQGNYEQYF. The sequenced CDR3 bases are TGCGCCAGCAGCTTGGGACAGGGCAACTACGAG.

This clone was recorded at least ten times. The read is 3 residues too short to cover the CDR3 end, so that end is filled in from the germline J gene. The gene calls are TRBV10-3 and TRBJ2-7, with TRBD1 as a possible D gene (6 bases). The germline V and J ends were trimmed by 6 bases and 2 bases, with 11 bases remaining between them. The CDR3 consists of 13 residues. From germline, CDR1 is ENHRY and CDR2 SYGVKD. CDR3 in amino acids: CAIRQGPPYEQYF. Partial CDR3 DNA: TGTGCCATCAGACAGGGTCCCCCCTACGAG.

This clone was counted many times. The CDR3 end is not reached by the read, which stops 3 residues before it; the germline J gene fills it in. V gene TRBV5-1 combines with J gene TRBJ2-2, with 7 bases aligning to TRBD2. Germline CDR1 reads SGHRS; CDR2 reads YFSETQ. CDR3 length: 15 residues. The DNA read from the CDR3 is TGCGCCAGCAGTCCGGGATCTAGCGGCGGTTCACCG. It specifies CASSPGSSGGSP. The complete CDR3 sequence is CASSPGSSGGSPLFF.

With respect to this clone: This clone may be a read error of a much larger clone one base away. The read ends 3 residues early relative to the CDR3; the germline J gene fills the gap. This chain links TRBV7-6 with TRBJ1-4; TRBD1 aligns across 8 bases. In germline, CDR1 is SGHVS, CDR2 FNYEAQ. The CDR3 extends over 14 amino acids. Here the CDR3 reads CASSPGQGISPLFF. CDR3 DNA (partial): TGTGCCAGCAGCCCAGGACAGGGAATTTCACCA.

This clone showed up many times. The CDR3 goes on 3 residues after the read ends, and that part is filled in from the germline J gene. This chain connects TRBV18 to TRBJ1-5; D unresolved. CDR1 and CDR2 from the germline V gene are KGHSH and LQKENI. The CDR3 has 12 residues. Deletions cut 1 base from V and 9 bases from J, with 7 bases between. The CDR3 is CASSPRAGPQHF. The CDR3 bases that were read are TGTGCCAGCTCACCACGGGCCGGGCCC.

This clone was seen repeatedly, ten times or more. Sequencing ends 3 residues short of the CDR3 end; the germline J gene provides the rest. This chain joins TRBV7-9 and TRBJ1-6, with a tentative D call TRBD1 (6 bases). This CDR3 has 14 amino acids. Germline V gene lookup returns CDR1 SEHNR and CDR2 FQNEAQ (reference sequence). V lost 4 bases and J 4 bases, leaving 8 bases between the germline ends. The CDR3 DNA, read in part, is TGTGCCAGCAGCTCCGGACAGTATAATTCACCC. Translated: CASSSGQYNSP. The CDR3 in full is CASSSGQYNSPLHF.

Turning to this clone: Read data end 3 residues before the CDR3 end; the end is taken from the germline J gene. The chain uses TRBV30 and TRBJ2-3; 13 positions match TRBD2. The CDR3 consists of 18 residues. V gave up 0 bases and J gave up 2 bases; unmatched junction bases: 8. Per the germline V gene, CDR1 is GTSNPN and CDR2 is SVGIG (reference sequence). CDR3 residues: CAWSVDRLAGGPTDTQYF. CDR3 DNA, as far as it was read: TGTGCCTGGAGTGTCGACAGACTAGCGGGGGGCCCCACAGATACG.

To note about this clone: A much bigger clone sits one base away, suggesting this may be a read error. The CDR3 end falls 3 residues outside the read, so it is completed with the germline J gene. The gene calls are TRBV2 and TRBJ2-3; D uncertain. The CDR3 is 13 amino acids. Germline V CDR1 and CDR2: SNHLY, FYNNEI. CDR3 DNA (partial): TGTGCCAGCAGTGGAAATACAAAAGAGACG. It is translated as CASSGNTKET. The full-length CDR3 reads as CASSGNTKETQYF. Full variable domain (outside the CDR3, taken from reference TRBV2 and TRBJ2-3): EPEVTQTPSHQVTQMGQEVILRCVPISNHLYFYWYRQILGQKVEFLVSFYNNEISEKSEIFDDQFSVERPDGSNFTLKIRSTKLEDSAMYFCASSGNTKETQYFGPGTRLTVL.

Worth noting for this clone: The sequence runs out 3 residues before the end of the CDR3; the remainder is reconstructed from the germline J gene. This chain links TRBV5-3 with TRBJ2-3; 10 nucleotides align to TRBD1. TRBV5-3 is given ORF status, its function remaining uncertain. CDR3 length: 14 amino acids. J was trimmed by 3 bases and V by 7 bases; bases with no gene match: 5. The CDR3 DNA, read in part, is TGTGCCAGAGCCGACAGGGGGCCGACAGATACG. Translation: CARADRGPTDT. In full, the CDR3 reads CARADRGPTDTQYF.

This clone has more than one count but fewer than ten. The read finishes 3 residues shy of the CDR3 end, and the germline J gene is used to complete it. The V and J genes are TRBV5-4 and TRBJ2-7; tentative D call: TRBD1 (6 bases). Trimming took 0 bases from V and 5 from J, leaving 18 bases between them. The V gene's germline CDR1 is SGHNT and CDR2 YYREEE (reference sequence). This CDR3 contains 16 residues. The covered CDR3 bases are TGTGCCAGCAGCTTGGTGCCAACAGGGTTAGGCGACGAG. This encodes CASSLVPTGLGDE. The full CDR3 reads CASSLVPTGLGDEQYF.

This clone was found many times. The sequenced fragment ends 3 residues before the CDR3 boundary, so the rest is inferred from the germline J gene. The chain combines TRBV30 with TRBJ2-5, with D tentatively TRBD2 (5 bases). Germline CDR1 reads GTSNPN; CDR2 reads SVGIG (reference sequence). This CDR3 is 12 amino acids long. V was pared by 0 bases and J by 5 bases, with 7 bases between. The CDR3 DNA, read in part, is TGTGCCTGGAGTGTGCAGCGGGAGACC. Protein: CAWSVQRET. The whole CDR3 protein reads CAWSVQRETQYF.

There are many counts of this clone. Read coverage stops 3 residues before the CDR3 terminus; the germline J gene supplies the remainder. V and J are TRBV7-2 and TRBJ1-2; tentative D call: TRBD1 (5 bases). There are 15 residues in the CDR3. The germline V gene has CDR1 SGHTA and CDR2 FQGNSA. Deletions cut 5 bases from V and 0 bases from J, with 13 bases between. CDR3 DNA, as far as it was read: TGTGCCAGCAGCGCCAGGGTTGCCCCTAACTATGGC. Translation: CASSARVAPNYG. The whole CDR3 is CASSARVAPNYGYTF.